This TCR beta chain was identified during a study of T cell responses to AZD1222 COVID-19 vaccine. This CDR3 has 12 residues. The germline V gene encodes CDR1 SGDLS and CDR2 YYNGEE. V was cut by 0 bases and J by 9 bases, with 7 bases left in between. TCRdb keeps only in-frame clones here, not all; method: immunoSEQ multiplex PCR. Found here are 130,000 to 150,000 clones, about 90% of them singletons; the top ten hold just over 5.5%. This TCR derives from an adult in good health. The J gene is TRBJ2-1, the V gene TRBV9; D gene ambiguous. Sample: peripheral blood, taken on day 0 of AZD1222 vaccination. The CDR3 coding sequence is TGTGCCAGCAGCGTAGGCAACAGTGAGCAGTTCTTC. Protein product: CASSVGNSEQFF.